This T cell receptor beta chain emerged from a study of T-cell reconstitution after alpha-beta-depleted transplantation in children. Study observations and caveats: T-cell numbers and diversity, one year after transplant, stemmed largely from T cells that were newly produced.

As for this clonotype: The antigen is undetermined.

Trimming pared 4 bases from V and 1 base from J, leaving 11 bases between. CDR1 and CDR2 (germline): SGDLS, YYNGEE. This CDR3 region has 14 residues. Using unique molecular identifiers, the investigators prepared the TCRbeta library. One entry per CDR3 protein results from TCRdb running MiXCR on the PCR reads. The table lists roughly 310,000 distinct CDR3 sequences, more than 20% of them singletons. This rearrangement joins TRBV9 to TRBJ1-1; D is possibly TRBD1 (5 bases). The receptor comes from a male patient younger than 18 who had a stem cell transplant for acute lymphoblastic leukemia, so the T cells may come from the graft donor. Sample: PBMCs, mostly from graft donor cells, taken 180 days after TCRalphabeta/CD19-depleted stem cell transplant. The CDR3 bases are TGTGCCAGCAGCCCCAGCGGGGGGAACACTGAAGCTTTCTTT. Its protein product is CASSPSGGNTEAFF.